The 19 T cell receptor beta chains listed next were all sequenced from one sample in a study of blood T cells in healthy people across ages (dated by TCRdb to 2015 to 2017). Receptor libraries were prepared by 5' RACE. This sample was sequenced with an Illumina HiSeq 2500. The second PCR ran for about 6 to 12 cycles and used a J-beta primer mix along with a sample-barcoded 5' primer. TCRdb took the public reads, trimmed them with fastp at Q25, ran MiXCR for clone calling and kept in-frame beta chains. All rows with the same CDR3 protein become a single entry with the most common DNA and genes. Here the sample has about 1.4 million distinct CDR3 sequences; 55% to 75% occur a single time. Jointly, the top ten make up over 6.5% of the sample. Sequenced sample: blood. The receptor set was obtained from a young man in good health.

This clonotype was seen only a few times. The chain carries TRBV29-1 and TRBJ1-2, with D possibly matching TRBD1 (5 bases). The CDR3 has 18 residues. The V gene lost 0 bases and the J gene lost 7 bases, with 27 bases spanning the gap. The V gene's germline CDR1 is SQVTM and CDR2 ANQGSEA. The CDR3 is CSVEDKGAGRLVGGGYTF. As DNA, the CDR3 is TGCAGCGTTGAAGATAAGGGCGCAGGGAGGTTGGTTGGAGGTGGCTACACCTTC.

The chain is built from TRBV2 and TRBJ1-6, with D hard to call. V was pared by 6 bases and J by 6 bases, with 6 bases between. This CDR3 has 12 residues. Looked up from germline, CDR1 is SNHLY and CDR2 is FYNNEI. The CDR3 loop reads CASREINSPLHF. DNA for the CDR3: TGTGCCAGCAGAGAGATTAATTCACCCCTCCACTTT.

This clonotype appeared a single time. The chain carries TRBV6-6 and TRBJ1-5; no definite D call. The germline V gene encodes CDR1 MNHNY and CDR2 SVGAGI (reference sequence). The CDR3 runs 14 residues. V dropped 7 bases and J dropped 0 bases, with 10 bases sitting between them. CDR3 region: CASTAMDSNQPQHF. The DNA of the CDR3 is TGTGCCAGCACCGCGATGGATAGCAATCAGCCCCAGCATTTT.

The chain employs TRBV3-1 and TRBJ2-1; weak D call: TRBD2 (6 bases). Trimming shortened V by 3 bases and J by 6 bases, and 12 bases separated the two germline ends. CDR3 length equals 14 residues. Germline CDR1 reads LGHDT; CDR2 reads YNNKEL (reference sequence). DNA of the CDR3: TGTGCCAGCAGCCAGGCGGGAAGTAGCAATGAGCAGTTCTTC. Translated, it gives CASSQAGSSNEQFF.

This chain links TRBV10-3 with TRBJ2-3; 9 bases align to TRBD1. The CDR3 spans 16 residues. From germline, CDR1 is ENHRY and CDR2 SYGVKD. The J segment lost 3 bases and the V segment lost 5 bases, leaving 9 bases of the junction unmatched. CDR3 nucleotide sequence: TGTGCCATCAGTATCGGGACAGGGAGGCATACAGATACGCAGTATTTT. It translates to CAISIGTGRHTDTQYF.

To note about this clonotype: The germline gene is not matched at one end of the junction; a read error may be the cause. The rearrangement uses TRBV3-1 and TRBJ2-1; D gene unclear. Germline lookup yields CDR1 LGHDT and CDR2 YNNKEL (reference sequence). The CDR3 sequence is 13 residues long. CDR3 coding DNA: TGTTCCAGCAGCCTCGGCTCCTACAATGAGCAGTTCTTC. Protein product: CSSSLGSYNEQFF.

The V gene is TRBV20-1, the J gene TRBJ2-3; TRBD2 aligns across 13 bases. Germline loops: CDR1 DFQATT, CDR2 SNEGSKA (reference sequence). J lost 4 bases, V lost 0 bases, and 4 bases had no gene match. This CDR3 comprises 16 residues. The CDR3 region has the DNA TGCAGTGCTAGAGATGGACTAGCGGGAGATTCAGATACGCAGTATTTT. Translating gives CSARDGLAGDSDTQYF.

This clonotype was counted between two and nine times. The chain joins TRBV4-1 to TRBJ2-5; D is unclear. CDR3 length: 12 residues. V was pared by 4 bases and J by 4 bases, with 7 bases between. Germline V CDR1 and CDR2: MGHRA, YSYEKL. The CDR3 region has the DNA TGCGCCAGCAGCCCGCATGGAGAGACCCAGTACTTC. This sequence encodes CASSPHGETQYF.

This chain uses TRBV7-2 with TRBJ1-1; 8 bases map to TRBD1. The CDR3 extends over 14 amino acids. Germline-derived CDR1 and CDR2 are SGHTA and FQGNSA. The junction had 10 bases not matched to a gene; V was cut back by 2 bases and J by 11 bases. Here the CDR3 reads CASSLSGGTGGAFF. CDR3 nucleotide sequence: TGTGCCAGCAGCTTAAGCGGGGGGACAGGAGGGGCTTTCTTT.

This clonotype was detected once. V usage is TRBV12-3 or TRBV12-4 and J usage is TRBJ1-1; TRBD1 might be the D (5 bases). Trimming took 3 bases from V and 3 from J, leaving 20 bases between them. The CDR3 has 17 residues. CDR3 bases: TGTGCCAGCAGTTTCTATCGCGGTTCGGGGCTTGACACTGAAGCTTTCTTT. Encoded protein: CASSFYRGSGLDTEAFF.

J is TRBJ2-6 and V is TRBV12-3 or TRBV12-4, with D possibly TRBD2 on 6 matching bases. Trimming cost V 7 bases and J 0 bases, with 16 bases left between them. The CDR3 runs 17 residues. The CDR3 DNA reads TGTGCCAGCATTCGACTAGTGGGAATCTCTGGGGCCAACGTCCTGACTTTC. Translation: CASIRLVGISGANVLTF.

This chain joins TRBV7-2 and TRBJ1-1; D remains ambiguous. The germline V gene has CDR1 SGHTA and CDR2 FQGNSA. Trimming removed 2 bases from V and 8 bases from J, with 9 bases in between. There are 12 residues in the CDR3. The CDR3 DNA follows: TGTGCCAGCAGCTTATGGTTCAGGGAAGCTTTCTTT. Its protein product is CASSLWFREAFF.

The rearrangement uses TRBV5-1 and TRBJ2-1; 9 nucleotides line up with TRBD1. The CDR3 totals 12 residues. The junction had 5 bases not matched to a gene; V was cut back by 4 bases and J by 12 bases. Germline V gene sequence: CDR1 SGHRS, CDR2 YFSETQ. The CDR3 reads CASSRTGAGQFF. The DNA for the CDR3 is TGCGCCAGCAGCAGGACAGGGGCTGGGCAGTTCTTC.

This clonotype was observed a handful of times. The genes are TRBV7-2 and TRBJ2-1; the match to TRBD2 covers 8 bases. The V and J ends lost 7 bases and 6 bases, in that order; junction bases with no gene match: 11. Germline CDR1 reads SGHTA; CDR2 reads FQGNSA. This CDR3 comprises 15 residues. CDR3 amino acids: CASTRSGNAFNEQFF. DNA of the CDR3: TGTGCCAGCACCCGTAGCGGGAATGCATTCAATGAGCAGTTCTTC.

This clonotype was observed once. V and J are TRBV20-1 and TRBJ1-2, with D possibly TRBD1 on 6 matching bases. Per germline, CDR1 DFQATT and CDR2 SNEGSKA (reference sequence). The CDR3 consists of 15 residues. The V end lost 6 bases, the J end lost 5 bases, and 22 bases lay between the germline ends. The CDR3 region is CSAPPPGAKTYGYTF. DNA of the CDR3: TGCAGTGCCCCTCCGCCAGGGGCCAAAACGTATGGCTACACCTTC.

CDR3 amino acids: CASSPTSIGDEKLFF. CDR3 nucleotides: TGCGCCAGCTCACCCACGAGTATTGGAGATGAAAAACTGTTTTTT. The chain has TRBV5-1 and TRBJ1-4; D ambiguous. The germline V gene encodes CDR1 SGHRS and CDR2 YFSETQ. V lost 7 bases, J lost 6 bases, and 19 bases lay in between. The CDR3 consists of 15 residues.

The chain uses TRBV4-3 and TRBJ2-4, with D possibly being TRBD2 (6 bases). The CDR3 runs to 14 residues. Trimming pared 0 bases from V and 10 bases from J, leaving 13 bases between. Germline lookup yields CDR1 LGHNA and CDR2 YSLEER. The DNA of the CDR3 is TGCGCCAGCAGCCAAGATCTTTCTGGGGGGATTCAGTACTTC. Translating gives CASSQDLSGGIQYF.

The CDR3 loop is CASSWGNSPLHF. As DNA, the CDR3 is TGTGCCAGCAGCTGGGGAAATTCACCCCTCCACTTT. J is TRBJ1-6 and V is TRBV13; D not certain. The CDR3 has 12 residues. Germline lookup yields CDR1 PRHDT and CDR2 FYEKMQ (reference sequence). V dropped 4 bases and J dropped 7 bases, with 5 bases sitting between them.

This clonotype came up once. The chain combines TRBV20-1 with TRBJ1-4, with no clear D. In germline, CDR1 is DFQATT, CDR2 SNEGSKA (reference sequence). Trimming cost V 6 bases and J 8 bases, with 19 bases left between them. The CDR3 contains 14 residues. The CDR3 here is CSARYSQSIEKLFF. CDR3 nucleotide sequence: TGCAGTGCCCGCTATTCCCAGTCAATAGAAAAACTGTTTTTT.